This TCR beta chain is from a study of CD8 T cells in ankylosing spondylitis. Study outcomes and limitations: A TCR beta motif of under ten highly homologous variants seemed to mark ankylosing spondylitis blood.

It was by quantitative 5'-RACE with molecular barcodes that TCR beta libraries were made. TCRdb processed the 5' RACE reads anew with MiXCR; each CDR3 protein has one entry. The repertoire includes a few hundred thousand distinct CDR3 sequences, approximately 8% of them detected once, and about 15% sits in the top ten. This clonotype was seen a few times. Its target is unknown. This CDR3 contains 13 residues. V lost 5 bases to trimming and J lost 3 bases, with 10 bases between them. The sequenced sample was blood, either unsorted or a sorted T cell fraction (not recorded which). V is TRBV12-3 or TRBV12-4 and J is TRBJ1-1; no reliable D call. This receptor was identified in a male donor with ankylosing spondylitis. Written as DNA, the CDR3 is TGTGCCAGCAGTCGCAAGGGTTACACTGAAGCTTTCTTT. Protein: CASSRKGYTEAFF.